This TCR beta chain was identified in a study of control samples from healthy donors and cancer patients. Germline trimming cut 1 base from V and 3 bases from J; bases unmatched to any gene: 0. The germline V gene has CDR1 LGHNA and CDR2 YSLEER. The CDR3 consists of 15 residues. Generated by immunoSEQ multiplex PCR, the TCRdb table keeps only in-frame clones and is missing some. The table has roughly 47,000 clones, approximately 87% seen once. As regards this clone: This specimen includes other DNA sequences encoding the same CDR3.

The J gene is TRBJ2-1, the V gene TRBV4-3; TRBD2 matches 10 bases. This TCR came from a woman in her fifties or sixties with lung cancer. The specimen sequenced was PBMCs. The CDR3 nucleotides are TGCGCCAGCAGCCAAGGGACTAGCGGCTACAATGAGCAGTTCTTC. Translating it yields CASSQGTSGYNEQFF.